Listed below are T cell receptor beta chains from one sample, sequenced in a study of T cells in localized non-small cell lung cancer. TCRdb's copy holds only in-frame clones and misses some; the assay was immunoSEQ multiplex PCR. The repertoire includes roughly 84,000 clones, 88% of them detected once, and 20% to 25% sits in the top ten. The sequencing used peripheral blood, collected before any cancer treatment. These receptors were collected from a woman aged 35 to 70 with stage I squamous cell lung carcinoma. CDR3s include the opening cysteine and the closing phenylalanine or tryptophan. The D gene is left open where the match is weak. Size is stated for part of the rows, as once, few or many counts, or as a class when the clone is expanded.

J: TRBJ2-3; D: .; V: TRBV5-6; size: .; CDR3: CASSLVLRLADTQYF; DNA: TGTGCCAGCAGCTTGGTTCTTAGGTTGGCAGATACGCAGTATTTT
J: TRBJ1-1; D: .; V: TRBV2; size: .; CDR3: CASSVGTGRTEAFF; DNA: TGTGCCAGCAGTGTGGGCACTGGGAGGACTGAAGCTTTCTTT
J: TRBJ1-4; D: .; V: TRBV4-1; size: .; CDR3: CASSQDRWSVNEKLFF; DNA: TGCGCCAGCAGCCAAGATAGATGGTCAGTGAATGAAAAACTGTTTTTT
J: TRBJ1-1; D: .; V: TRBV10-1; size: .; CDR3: CASISCTEAFF; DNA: TGCGCCAGCATTAGTTGCACTGAAGCTTTCTTT
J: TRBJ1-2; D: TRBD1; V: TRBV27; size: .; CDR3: CASSTGGTNYGYTF; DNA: TGTGCCAGCAGTACAGGGGGGACTAACTATGGCTACACCTTC
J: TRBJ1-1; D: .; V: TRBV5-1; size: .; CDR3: CASSLEGRTNTEAFF; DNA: TGCGCCAGCAGCTTGGAGGGCAGAACGAACACTGAAGCTTTCTTT
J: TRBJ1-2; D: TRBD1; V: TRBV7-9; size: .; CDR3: CASSRDRGQREGYTF; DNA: TGTGCCAGCAGCCGGGACAGGGGACAGAGAGAGGGCTACACCTTC
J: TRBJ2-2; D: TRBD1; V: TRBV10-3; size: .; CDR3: CAISEGATGPHTGELFF; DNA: TGTGCCATCAGTGAGGGGGCGACAGGGCCCCACACCGGGGAGCTGTTTTTT
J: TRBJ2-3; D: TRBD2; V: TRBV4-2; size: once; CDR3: CASSQTAPSSGGVDTQYF; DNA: TGTGCCAGCAGCCAAACAGCCCCGTCTAGCGGGGGGGTGGATACGCAGTATTTT
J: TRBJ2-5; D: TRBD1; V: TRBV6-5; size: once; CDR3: CASSPGQGAQYF; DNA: TGTGCCAGCAGTCCTGGACAGGGGGCCCAGTACTTC
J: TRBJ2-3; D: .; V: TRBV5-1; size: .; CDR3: CASSPRGGLIRPPDTQYF; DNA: TGCGCCAGCAGCCCCCGAGGGGGACTCATTCGCCCCCCAGATACGCAGTATTTT
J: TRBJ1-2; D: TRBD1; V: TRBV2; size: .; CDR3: CASRQGTGQGDGYTF; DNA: TGTGCCAGCCGACAGGGGACAGGACAAGGAGATGGCTACACCTTC
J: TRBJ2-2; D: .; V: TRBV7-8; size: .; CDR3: CASSLDRGLNTGELFF; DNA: TGTGCCAGCAGCTTAGATCGGGGCTTGAACACCGGGGAGCTGTTTTTT
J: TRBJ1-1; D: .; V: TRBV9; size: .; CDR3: CASSSRSNTEAFF; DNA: TGTGCCAGCAGCTCCCGATCGAACACTGAAGCTTTCTTT
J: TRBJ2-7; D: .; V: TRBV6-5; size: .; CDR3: CASSYGNGGDEQYF; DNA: TGTGCCAGCAGTTACGGGAACGGGGGAGACGAGCAGTACTTC
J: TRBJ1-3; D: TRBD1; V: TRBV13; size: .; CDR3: CASSPPGQGLSGNTIYF; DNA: TGTGCCAGCAGCCCCCCCGGACAGGGCCTCTCTGGAAACACCATATATTTT
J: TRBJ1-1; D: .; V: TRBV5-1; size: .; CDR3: CASSFSMNTEAFF; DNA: TGCGCCAGCAGCTTCTCCATGAACACTGAAGCTTTCTTT
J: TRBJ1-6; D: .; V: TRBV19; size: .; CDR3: CASTKDSSSYNSPLHF; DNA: TGTGCCAGTACGAAGGACAGCAGCTCCTATAATTCACCCCTCCACTTT
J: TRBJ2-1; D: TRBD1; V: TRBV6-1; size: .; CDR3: CASRIGQANNEQFF; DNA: TGTGCCAGCAGAATCGGACAGGCGAACAATGAGCAGTTCTTC
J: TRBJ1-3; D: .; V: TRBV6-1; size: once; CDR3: CASSEALPWGNSGNTIYF; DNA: TGTGCCAGCAGTGAAGCGCTCCCGTGGGGGAACTCTGGAAACACCATATATTTT
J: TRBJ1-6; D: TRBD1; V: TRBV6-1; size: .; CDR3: CASSETGRISPLHF; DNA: TGTGCCAGCAGTGAGACAGGGAGGATTTCACCCCTCCACTTT
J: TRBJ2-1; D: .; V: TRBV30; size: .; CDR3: CAWSISYNEQFF; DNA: TGTGCCTGGAGCATCTCCTACAATGAGCAGTTCTTC
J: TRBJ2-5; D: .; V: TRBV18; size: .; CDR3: CASSPGQTQETQYF; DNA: TGTGCCAGCTCACCCGGACAGACGCAAGAGACCCAGTACTTC
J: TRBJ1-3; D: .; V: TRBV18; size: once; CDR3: CASSPVPLSSGNTIYF; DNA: TGTGCCAGCTCACCCGTGCCCCTGAGCTCTGGAAACACCATATATTTT
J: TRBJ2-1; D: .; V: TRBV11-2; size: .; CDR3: CASSAIRLSYNEQFF; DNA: TGTGCCAGCAGCGCGATCAGGTTATCCTACAATGAGCAGTTCTTC
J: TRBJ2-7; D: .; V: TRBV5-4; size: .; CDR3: CASSLEGSARSYEQYF; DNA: TGTGCCAGCAGCTTGGAGGGTAGCGCGCGCTCCTACGAGCAGTACTTC
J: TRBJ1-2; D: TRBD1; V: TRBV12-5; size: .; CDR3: CASGARPGTDSGYTF; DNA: TGTGCTAGTGGTGCGCGTCCGGGGACAGATTCTGGCTACACCTTC
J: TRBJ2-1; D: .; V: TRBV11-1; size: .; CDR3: CASSYSTLYNEQFF; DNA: TGTGCCAGCAGCTACTCGACCCTCTACAATGAGCAGTTCTTC
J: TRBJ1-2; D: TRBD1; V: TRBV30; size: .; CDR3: CASDRAYGYTF; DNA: TGTGCCAGTGACAGGGCCTATGGCTACACCTTC
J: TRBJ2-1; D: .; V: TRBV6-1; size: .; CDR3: CASSLLGRGGNEQFF; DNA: TGTGCCAGCAGTCTTCTCGGCAGGGGAGGCAATGAGCAGTTCTTC
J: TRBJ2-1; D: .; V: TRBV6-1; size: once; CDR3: CASSVSYNPNNEQFF; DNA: TGTGCCAGCAGTGTGAGTTATAACCCTAACAATGAGCAGTTCTTC
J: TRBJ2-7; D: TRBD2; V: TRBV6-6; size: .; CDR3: CASSSGLAGGRYEQYF; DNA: TGTGCCAGCAGTTCCGGACTAGCGGGGGGGCGTTACGAGCAGTACTTC
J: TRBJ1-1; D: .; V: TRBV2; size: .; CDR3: CASRAPGTPNTEAFF; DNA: TGTGCCAGCAGGGCACCCGGGACACCGAACACTGAAGCTTTCTTT
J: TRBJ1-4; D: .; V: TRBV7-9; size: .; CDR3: CASRGIEEKLFF; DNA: TGTGCCAGCAGGGGTATCGAGGAAAAACTGTTTTTT
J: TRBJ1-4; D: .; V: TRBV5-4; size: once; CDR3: CASSVGGRDEKLFF; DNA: TGTGCCAGCAGCGTGGGGGGGCGGGATGAAAAACTGTTTTTT
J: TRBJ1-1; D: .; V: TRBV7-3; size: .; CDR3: CASSLRYSRISGTEAFF; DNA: TGTGCCAGCAGCTTAAGATACAGTCGAATAAGTGGCACTGAAGCTTTCTTT
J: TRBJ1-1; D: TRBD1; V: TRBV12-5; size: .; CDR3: CASGLFPGGNLEAFF; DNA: TGTGCTAGTGGTTTGTTCCCAGGGGGCAATTTAGAAGCTTTCTTT
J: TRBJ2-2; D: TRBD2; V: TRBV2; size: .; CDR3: CASSVLLAGGTGELFF; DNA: TGTGCCAGCAGTGTACTCTTGGCGGGGGGTACCGGGGAGCTGTTTTTT
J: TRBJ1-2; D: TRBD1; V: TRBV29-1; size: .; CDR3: CSVVGLSGGRGYTF; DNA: TGCAGCGTCGTAGGGTTGTCAGGGGGCCGTGGCTACACCTTC
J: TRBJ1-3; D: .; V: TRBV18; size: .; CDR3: CASSPVGDSGNTIYF; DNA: TGTGCCAGCTCACCAGTGGGCGACTCTGGAAACACCATATATTTT
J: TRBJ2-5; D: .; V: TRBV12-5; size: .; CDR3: CASGLGGETQYF; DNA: TGTGCTAGTGGTTTAGGGGGAGAGACCCAGTACTTC
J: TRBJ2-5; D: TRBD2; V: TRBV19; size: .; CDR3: CASSTGTSGGFVETQYF; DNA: TGTGCCAGTAGTACCGGGACTAGCGGGGGGTTTGTCGAGACCCAGTACTTC
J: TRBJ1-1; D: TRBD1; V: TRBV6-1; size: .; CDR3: CASSREGQVNTEAFF; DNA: TGTGCCAGCAGCAGAGAGGGACAGGTGAACACTGAAGCTTTCTTT
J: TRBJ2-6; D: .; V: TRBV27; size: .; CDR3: CASSPDISGANVLTF; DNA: TGTGCCAGCAGCCCAGATATCTCTGGGGCCAACGTCCTGACTTTC
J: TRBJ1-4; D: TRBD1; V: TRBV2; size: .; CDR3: CASRRDRVNEKLFF; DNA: TGTGCCAGCAGAAGGGACAGGGTTAATGAAAAACTGTTTTTT
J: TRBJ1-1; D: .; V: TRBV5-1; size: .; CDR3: CASSLAREDTEAFF; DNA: TGCGCCAGCAGCTTAGCCAGGGAGGATACTGAAGCTTTCTTT
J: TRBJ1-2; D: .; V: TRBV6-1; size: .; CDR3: CASSERGSYYGYTF; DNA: TGTGCCAGCAGTGAACGCGGCAGCTACTATGGCTACACCTTC
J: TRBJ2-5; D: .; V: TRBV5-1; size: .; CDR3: CASSLGPQETQYF; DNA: TGCGCCAGCAGCTTGGGGCCCCAAGAGACCCAGTACTTC
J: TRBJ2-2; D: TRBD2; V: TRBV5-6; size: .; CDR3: CASSLAGLADTGELFF; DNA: TGTGCCAGCAGCTTGGCTGGACTAGCGGACACCGGGGAGCTGTTTTTT
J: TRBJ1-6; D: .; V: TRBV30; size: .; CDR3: CAWTRILLPLHF; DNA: TGTGCCTGGACACGGATCCTTTTACCCCTCCACTTT
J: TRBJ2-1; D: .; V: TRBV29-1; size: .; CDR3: CSAPVSGSYNEQFF; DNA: TGCAGCGCACCGGTTTCCGGATCCTACAATGAGCAGTTCTTC
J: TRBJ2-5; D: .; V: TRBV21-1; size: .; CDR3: CASSKAASGGAGETQYF; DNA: TGTGCCAGCAGCAAAGCGGCTAGCGGGGGGGCCGGGGAGACCCAGTACTTC
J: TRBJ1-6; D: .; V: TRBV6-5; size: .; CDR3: CASSGQNYPLHF; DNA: TGTGCCAGCAGCGGACAGAATTACCCCCTCCACTTT
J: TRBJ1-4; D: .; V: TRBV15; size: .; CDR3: CATSVIREKLFF; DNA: TGTGCCACCAGCGTAATACGAGAAAAACTGTTTTTT
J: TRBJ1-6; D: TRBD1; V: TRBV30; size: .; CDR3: CAWSVPGGLNSPLHF; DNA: TGTGCCTGGAGTGTACCAGGGGGCTTGAATTCACCCCTCCACTTT
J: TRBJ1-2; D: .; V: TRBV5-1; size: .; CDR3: CASSLRQANYGYTF; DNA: TGCGCCAGCAGCCTTCGGCAGGCCAACTATGGCTACACCTTC
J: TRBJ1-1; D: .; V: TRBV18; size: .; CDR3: CASSLGVQAFF; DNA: TGTGCCAGCTCACTAGGGGTCCAAGCTTTCTTT
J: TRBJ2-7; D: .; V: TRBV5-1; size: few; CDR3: CASSLVPGSSYEQYF; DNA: TGCGCCAGCAGCTTGGTCCCCGGCAGCTCCTACGAGCAGTACTTC
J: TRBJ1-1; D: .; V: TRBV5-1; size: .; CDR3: CASTLSGFNVLYTEAFF; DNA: TGCGCCAGCACTCTTTCAGGGTTCAATGTATTGTACACTGAAGCTTTCTTT